This TCR beta chain is from a study of T cells in women clearing cervical HPV infection. Overall study context: Controls' single incident HPV16 infection cleared within 12 months without precancer.

Assay: immunoSEQ multiplex PCR; the TCRdb copy retains only in-frame clones and omits some. This sample's table has approximately 40,000 clones. From germline, CDR1 is SGHRS and CDR2 YFSETQ. V trimming: 1 base; J trimming: 6 bases; junction bases outside the gene matches: 6. CDR3 length equals 15 residues. Concerning this clone itself: Coverage ceases 3 residues before the CDR3 finishes, and the germline J gene fills in the end.

This clonotype was obtained from a woman between 18 and 75 years old with a cervical HPV16 infection that either progressed to CIN3+ or cleared (not recorded which). The chain combines TRBV5-1 with TRBJ2-1, with 8 bases that match TRBD2. What was sequenced was blood buffy coat. The CDR3 bases that were read are TGCGCCAGCAGCTTGAACCTAGCGGGCGGCAATGAG. Translating it yields CASSLNLAGGNE. The whole CDR3 sequence is CASSLNLAGGNEQFF.